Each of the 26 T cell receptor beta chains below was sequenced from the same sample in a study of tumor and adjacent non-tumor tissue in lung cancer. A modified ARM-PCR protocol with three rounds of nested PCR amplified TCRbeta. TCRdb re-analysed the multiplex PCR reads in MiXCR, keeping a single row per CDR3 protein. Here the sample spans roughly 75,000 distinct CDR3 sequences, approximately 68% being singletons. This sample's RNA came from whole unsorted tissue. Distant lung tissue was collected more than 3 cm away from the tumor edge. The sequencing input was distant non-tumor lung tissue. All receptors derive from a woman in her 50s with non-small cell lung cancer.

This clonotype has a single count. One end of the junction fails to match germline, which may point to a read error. CDR3 protein: CAISDSMADWELLF. CDR3 nucleotide sequence: TGTGCCATCAGTGACTCGATGGCAGACTGGGAGCTGCTTTTT. V usage is TRBV10-3 and J usage is TRBJ2-2, with D possibly being TRBD2 (5 bases). Germline V gene sequence: CDR1 ENHRY, CDR2 SYGVKD. The length of the CDR3 is 14 residues.

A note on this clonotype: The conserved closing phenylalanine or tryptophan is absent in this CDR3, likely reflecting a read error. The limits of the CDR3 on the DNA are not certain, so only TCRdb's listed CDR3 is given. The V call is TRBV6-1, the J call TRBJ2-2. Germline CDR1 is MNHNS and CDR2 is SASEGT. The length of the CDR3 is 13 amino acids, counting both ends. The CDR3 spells CASSPPYTRELFI.

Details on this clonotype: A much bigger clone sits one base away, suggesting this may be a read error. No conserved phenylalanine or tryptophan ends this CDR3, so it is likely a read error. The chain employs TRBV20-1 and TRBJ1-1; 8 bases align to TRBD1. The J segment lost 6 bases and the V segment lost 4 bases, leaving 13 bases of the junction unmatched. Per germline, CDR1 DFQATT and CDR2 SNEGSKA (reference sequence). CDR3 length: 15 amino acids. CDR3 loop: CSAKTGGGGISEAFI. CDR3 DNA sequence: TGCAGTGCTAAAACAGGGGGTGGGGGGATTTCTGAAGCTTTCATT.

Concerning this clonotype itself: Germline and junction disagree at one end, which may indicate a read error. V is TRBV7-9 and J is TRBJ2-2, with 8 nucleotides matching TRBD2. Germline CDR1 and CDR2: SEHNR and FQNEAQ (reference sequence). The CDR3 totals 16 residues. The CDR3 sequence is CASSLLAGGGTGELFF. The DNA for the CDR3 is TGTGCCAGCAGCTTACTTGCGGGAGGCGGTACCGGGGAGCTATTTTTT.

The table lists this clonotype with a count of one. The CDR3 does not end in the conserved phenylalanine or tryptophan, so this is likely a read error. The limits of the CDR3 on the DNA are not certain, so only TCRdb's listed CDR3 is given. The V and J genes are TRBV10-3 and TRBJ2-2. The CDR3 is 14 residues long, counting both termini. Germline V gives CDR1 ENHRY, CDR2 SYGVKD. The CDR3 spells CAISESMADGQQFY.

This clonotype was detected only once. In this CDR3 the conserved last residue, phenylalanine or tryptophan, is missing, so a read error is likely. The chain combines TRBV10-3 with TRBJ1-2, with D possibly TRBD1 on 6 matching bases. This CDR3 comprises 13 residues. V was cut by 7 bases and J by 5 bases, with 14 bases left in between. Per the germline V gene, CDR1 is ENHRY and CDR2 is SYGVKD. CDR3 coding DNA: TGTGCCATCAATGAAGGTCAGGGGTATGGCTACACCCTC. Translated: CAINEGQGYGYTL.

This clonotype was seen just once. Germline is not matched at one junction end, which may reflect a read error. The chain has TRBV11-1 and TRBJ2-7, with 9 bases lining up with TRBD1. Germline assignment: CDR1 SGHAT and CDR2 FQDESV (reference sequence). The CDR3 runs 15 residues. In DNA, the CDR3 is TGTGCCAGCAGTTTAAGGGACAGGGACGAGTACGACCAGCACTTC. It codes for CASSLRDRDEYDQHF.

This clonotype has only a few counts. CDR3 sequence reads: CASSFSGAGFEAFF. The DNA of the CDR3 is TGTGCCAGCAGTTTCTCCGGGGCAGGTTTTGAAGCTTTCTTT. This chain joins TRBV12-3 or TRBV12-4 and TRBJ1-1, with D maybe TRBD1 (5 bases). The CDR3 covers 14 residues. Between the trimmed V and J ends, which lost 3 bases and 7 bases, there was a span of 15 bases.

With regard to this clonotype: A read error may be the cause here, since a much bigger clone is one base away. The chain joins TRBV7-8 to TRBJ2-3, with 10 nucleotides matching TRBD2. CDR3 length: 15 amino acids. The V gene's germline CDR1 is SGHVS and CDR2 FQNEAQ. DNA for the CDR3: TGTGCCAGCAGCTTTCTACTAGCGGGGACAGATATGCAGTATTTT. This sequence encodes CASSFLLAGTDMQYF. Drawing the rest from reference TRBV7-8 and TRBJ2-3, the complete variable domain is GAGVSQSPRYKVAKRGQDVALRCDPISGHVSLFWYQQALGQGPEFLTYFQNEAQLDKSGLPSDRFFAERPEGSVSTLKIQRTQQEDSAVYLCASSFLLAGTDMQYFGPGTRLTVL.

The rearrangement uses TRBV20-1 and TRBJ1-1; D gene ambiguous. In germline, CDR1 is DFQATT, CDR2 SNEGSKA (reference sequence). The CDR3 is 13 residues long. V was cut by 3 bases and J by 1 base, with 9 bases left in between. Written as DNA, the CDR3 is TGCAGTGCTAGTGACGGGTGGAACACTGAAGCTTTCTTT. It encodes CSASDGWNTEAFF.

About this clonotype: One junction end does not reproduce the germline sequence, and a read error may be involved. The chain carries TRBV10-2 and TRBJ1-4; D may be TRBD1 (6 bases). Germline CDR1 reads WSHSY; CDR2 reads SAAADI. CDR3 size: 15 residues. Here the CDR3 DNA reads TGCGCCAGCAGTGAACAGGGCCCAATTAATGAAAAACTGTTTTTC. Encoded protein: CASSEQGPINEKLFF.

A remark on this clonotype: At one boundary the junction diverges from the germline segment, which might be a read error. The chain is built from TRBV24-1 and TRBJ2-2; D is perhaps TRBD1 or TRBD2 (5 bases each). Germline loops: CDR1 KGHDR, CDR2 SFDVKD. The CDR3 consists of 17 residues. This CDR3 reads CTTSDETGLRGTGEMFF. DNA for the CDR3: TGTACCACCAGTGACGAAACGGGGCTCCGAGGGACCGGGGAGATGTTTTTT.

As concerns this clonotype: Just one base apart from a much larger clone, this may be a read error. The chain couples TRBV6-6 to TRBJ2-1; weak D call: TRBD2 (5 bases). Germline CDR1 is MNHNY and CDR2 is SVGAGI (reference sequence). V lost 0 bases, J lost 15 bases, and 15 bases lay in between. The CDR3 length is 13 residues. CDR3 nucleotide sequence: TGTGCCAGCAGTTACTCTGTTCACGGCGGGCTGTTCTTC. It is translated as CASSYSVHGGLFF.

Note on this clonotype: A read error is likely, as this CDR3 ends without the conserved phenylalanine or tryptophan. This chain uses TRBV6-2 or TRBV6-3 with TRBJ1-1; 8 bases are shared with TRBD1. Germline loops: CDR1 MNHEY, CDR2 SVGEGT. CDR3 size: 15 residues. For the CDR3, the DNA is TGTGCCGGCAGTAGTGACAGGGGCGGGTACACTGAAGCTTTCTCT. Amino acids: CAGSSDRGGYTEAFS.

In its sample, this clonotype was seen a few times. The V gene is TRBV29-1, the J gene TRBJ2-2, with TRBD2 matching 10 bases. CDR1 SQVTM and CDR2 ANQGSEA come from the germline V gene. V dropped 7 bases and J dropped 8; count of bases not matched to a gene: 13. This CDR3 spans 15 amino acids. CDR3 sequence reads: CSASGPSGSGGELFF. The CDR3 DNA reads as TGCAGCGCCTCGGGGCCTAGCGGGAGTGGGGGGGAGCTGTTTTTT.

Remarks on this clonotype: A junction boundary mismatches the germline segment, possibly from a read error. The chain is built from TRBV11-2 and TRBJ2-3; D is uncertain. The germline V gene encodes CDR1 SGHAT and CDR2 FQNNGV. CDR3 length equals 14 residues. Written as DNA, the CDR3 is TGTGCCAACAGCCCGAATAGAGTCACAGATACGCAGTGTTTT. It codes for CANSPNRVTDTQCF. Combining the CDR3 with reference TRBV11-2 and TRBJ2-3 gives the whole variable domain EAGVAQSPRYKIIEKRQSVAFWCNPISGHATLYWYQQILGQGPKLLIQFQNNGVVDDSQLPKDRFSAERLKGVDSTLKIQPAKLEDSAVYLCANSPNRVTDTQCFGPGTRLTVL.

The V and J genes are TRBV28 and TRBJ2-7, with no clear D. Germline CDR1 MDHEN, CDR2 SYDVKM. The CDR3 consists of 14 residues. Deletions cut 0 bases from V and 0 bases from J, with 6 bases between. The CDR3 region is CASSLWANSYEQYF. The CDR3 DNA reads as TGTGCCAGCAGTTTATGGGCTAACTCCTACGAGCAGTACTTC.

CDR3 residues: CASSSAAVCEQYF. The DNA for the CDR3 is TGTGCCAGCAGCTCAGCGGCTGTGTGCGAGCAGTACTTC. V and J are TRBV11-2 and TRBJ2-7; maybe TRBD2 (5 bases). This CDR3 is built from 13 residues. The V gene lost 4 bases and the J gene lost 6 bases, with 13 bases spanning the gap. CDR1 and CDR2 from the germline V gene are SGHAT and FQNNGV.

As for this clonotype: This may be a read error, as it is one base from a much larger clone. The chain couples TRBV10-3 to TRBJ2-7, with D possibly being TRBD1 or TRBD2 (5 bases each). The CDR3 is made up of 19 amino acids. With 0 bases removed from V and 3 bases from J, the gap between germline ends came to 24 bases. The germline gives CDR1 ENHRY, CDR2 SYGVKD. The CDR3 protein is CAISESTAAGGRFGYEQYF. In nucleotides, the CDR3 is TGTGCCATCAGTGAGTCGACAGCGGCCGGAGGTAGATTCGGCTACGAGCAGTACTTC.

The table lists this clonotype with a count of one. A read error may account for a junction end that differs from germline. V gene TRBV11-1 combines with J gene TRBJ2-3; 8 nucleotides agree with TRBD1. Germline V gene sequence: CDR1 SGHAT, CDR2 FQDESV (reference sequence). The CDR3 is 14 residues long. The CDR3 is CASSLGTGTDTQCF. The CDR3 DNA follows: TGTGCCAGTAGCTTAGGGACAGGCACAGATACGCAGTGCTTT.

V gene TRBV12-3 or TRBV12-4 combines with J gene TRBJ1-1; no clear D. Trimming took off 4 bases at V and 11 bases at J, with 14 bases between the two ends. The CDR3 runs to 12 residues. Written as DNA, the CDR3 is TGTGCCAGCAGTTATGTCTCGGAGGCGGCTTTCTTT. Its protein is CASSYVSEAAFF.

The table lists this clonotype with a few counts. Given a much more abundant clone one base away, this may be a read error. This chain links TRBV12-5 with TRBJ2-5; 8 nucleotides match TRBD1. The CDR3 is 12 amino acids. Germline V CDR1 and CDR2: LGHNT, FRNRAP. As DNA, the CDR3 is TGTGTTAGTGGTCTCGACAGGGGGACCCAGTACTTC. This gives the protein CVSGLDRGTQYF.

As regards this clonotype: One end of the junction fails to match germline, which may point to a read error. The CDR3 nucleotides read TGTTCCAGTAGCTATTTTAGAGATACGCAGTATTTT. It is translated as CSSSYFRDTQYF. The chain recombines TRBV11-2 with TRBJ2-3, with D unresolved. The CDR3 is 12 residues long. The germline CDR1 and CDR2 sequences are SGHAT and FQNNGV.

CDR3 residues: CSVARQVADTEAFF. For the CDR3, the DNA is TGCAGCGTTGCTAGACAGGTAGCGGACACTGAAGCTTTCTTT. The chain is built from TRBV29-1 and TRBJ1-1; weak D call: TRBD1 (6 bases). V lost 4 bases, J lost 3 bases, and 15 bases lay in between. Germline values: CDR1 SQVTM, CDR2 ANQGSEA. CDR3 length equals 14 residues.

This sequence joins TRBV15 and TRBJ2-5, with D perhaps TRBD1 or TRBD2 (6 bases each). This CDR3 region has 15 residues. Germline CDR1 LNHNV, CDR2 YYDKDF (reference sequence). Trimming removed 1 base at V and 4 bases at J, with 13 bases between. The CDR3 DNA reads TGTGCCACCAGCAGAGGAGGGGGGAGTTTAGAGACCCAGTACTTC. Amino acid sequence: CATSRGGGSLETQYF.

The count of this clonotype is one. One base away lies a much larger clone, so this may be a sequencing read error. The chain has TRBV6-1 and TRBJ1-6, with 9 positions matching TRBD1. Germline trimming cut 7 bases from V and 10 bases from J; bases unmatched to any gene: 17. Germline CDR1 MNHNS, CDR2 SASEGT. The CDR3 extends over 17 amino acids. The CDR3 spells CASTALDSGQGLSPLHF. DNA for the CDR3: TGTGCCAGCACCGCCCTCGACTCGGGACAGGGTCTCTCACCCCTCCACTTT.